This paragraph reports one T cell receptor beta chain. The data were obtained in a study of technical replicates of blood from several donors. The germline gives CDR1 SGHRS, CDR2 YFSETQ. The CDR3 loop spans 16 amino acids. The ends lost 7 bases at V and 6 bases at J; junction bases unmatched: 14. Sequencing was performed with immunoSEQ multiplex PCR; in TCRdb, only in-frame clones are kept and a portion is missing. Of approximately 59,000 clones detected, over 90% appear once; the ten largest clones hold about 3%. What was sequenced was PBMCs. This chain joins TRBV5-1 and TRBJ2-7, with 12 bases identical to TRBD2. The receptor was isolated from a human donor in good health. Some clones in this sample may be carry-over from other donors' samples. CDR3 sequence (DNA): TGCGCCAGCTCGACTAGCGGGGGCCTGGGCGGGGGCGAGCAGTACTTC. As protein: CASSTSGGLGGGEQYF.